This T cell receptor beta chain was identified in a study of blood T cell repertoires in COVID-19. Study in general: The study drew acute and convalescent COVID-19 samples from the United States, Italy and Spain. Sources were T cells, B-cell-depleted T cells, or PBMCs; the material itself was cDNA or gDNA.

Germline loops: CDR1 MNHEY, CDR2 SVGEGT. V shed 3 bases and J shed 6 bases, with 12 bases lying between them. The CDR3 sequence is 14 residues long. In the original analysis: Nucleated cell counts were estimated from reference gene primer amplification. Sequenced by immunoSEQ multiplex PCR; TCRdb stores in-frame clones only, minus some. V, J and clone size were drawn from that table, and D and trimming were deduced from the DNA. The table has over 200,000 clones, roughly 86% seen once. What was sequenced was peripheral blood. This TCR derives from a woman between 25 and 40 years old with acute or convalescent COVID-19. V gene TRBV6-2 or TRBV6-3 combines with J gene TRBJ1-5; weak D call: TRBD1 (5 bases). The DNA of the CDR3 is TGTGCCAGCAGTTATTTCCAGGGAGGTCAGCCCCAGCATTTT. Its translation: CASSYFQGGQPQHF.